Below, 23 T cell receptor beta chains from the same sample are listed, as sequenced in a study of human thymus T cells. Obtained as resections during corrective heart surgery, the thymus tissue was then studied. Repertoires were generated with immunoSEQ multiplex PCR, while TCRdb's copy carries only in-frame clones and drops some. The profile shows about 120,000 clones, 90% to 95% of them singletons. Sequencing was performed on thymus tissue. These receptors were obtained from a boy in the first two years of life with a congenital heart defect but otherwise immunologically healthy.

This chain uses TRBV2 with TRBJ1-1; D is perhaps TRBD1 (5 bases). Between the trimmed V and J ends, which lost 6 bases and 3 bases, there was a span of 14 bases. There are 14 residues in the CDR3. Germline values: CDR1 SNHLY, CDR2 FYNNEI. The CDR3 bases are TGTGCCAGCAGAGATGGGGCTAGGGACACTGAAGCTTTCTTT. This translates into CASRDGARDTEAFF.

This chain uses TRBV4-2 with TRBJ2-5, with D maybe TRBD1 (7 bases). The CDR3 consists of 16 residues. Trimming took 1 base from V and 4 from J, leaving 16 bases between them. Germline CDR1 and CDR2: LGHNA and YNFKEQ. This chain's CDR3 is CASSQGGPGGPETQYF. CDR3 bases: TGTGCCAGCAGCCAAGGAGGTCCAGGGGGGCCAGAGACCCAGTACTTC.

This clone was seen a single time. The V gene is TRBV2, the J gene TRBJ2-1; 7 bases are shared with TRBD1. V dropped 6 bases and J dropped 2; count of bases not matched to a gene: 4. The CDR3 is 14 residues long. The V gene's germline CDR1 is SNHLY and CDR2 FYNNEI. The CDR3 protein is CASRTGKPYNEQFF. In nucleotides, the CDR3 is TGTGCCAGCAGGACAGGGAAGCCCTACAATGAGCAGTTCTTC.

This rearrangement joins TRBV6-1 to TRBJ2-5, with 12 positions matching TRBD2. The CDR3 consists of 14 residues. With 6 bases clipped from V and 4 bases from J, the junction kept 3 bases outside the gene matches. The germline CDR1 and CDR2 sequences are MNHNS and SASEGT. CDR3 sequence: CASRKTSGGETQYF. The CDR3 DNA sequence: TGTGCCAGCAGGAAGACTAGCGGGGGAGAGACCCAGTACTTC.

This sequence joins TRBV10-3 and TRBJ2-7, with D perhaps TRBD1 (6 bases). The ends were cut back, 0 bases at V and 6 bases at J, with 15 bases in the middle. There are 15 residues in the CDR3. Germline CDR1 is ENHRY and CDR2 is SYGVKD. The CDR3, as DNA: TGTGCCATCAGTGAGTCTCGGGACACCTCGATCGAGCAGTACTTC. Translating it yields CAISESRDTSIEQYF.

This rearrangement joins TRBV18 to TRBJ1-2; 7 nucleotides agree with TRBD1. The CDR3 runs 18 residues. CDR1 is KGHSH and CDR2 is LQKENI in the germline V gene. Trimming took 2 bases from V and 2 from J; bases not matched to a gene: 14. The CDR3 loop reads CASSPIYVRQGVNYGYTF. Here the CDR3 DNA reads TGTGCCAGCTCACCAATTTACGTGAGACAGGGTGTCAACTATGGCTACACCTTC.

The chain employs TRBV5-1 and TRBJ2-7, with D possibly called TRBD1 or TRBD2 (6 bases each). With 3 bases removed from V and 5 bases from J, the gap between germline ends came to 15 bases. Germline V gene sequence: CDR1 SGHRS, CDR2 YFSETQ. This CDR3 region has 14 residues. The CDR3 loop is CASSWGAQGNEQYF. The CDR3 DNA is TGCGCCAGCAGCTGGGGGGCGCAGGGGAACGAGCAGTACTTC.

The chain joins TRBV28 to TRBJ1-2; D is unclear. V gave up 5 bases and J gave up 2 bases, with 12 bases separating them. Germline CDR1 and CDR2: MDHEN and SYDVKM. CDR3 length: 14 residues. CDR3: CASSRRVLNYGYTF. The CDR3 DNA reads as TGTGCCAGCAGTCGGAGGGTTCTCAACTATGGCTACACCTTC.

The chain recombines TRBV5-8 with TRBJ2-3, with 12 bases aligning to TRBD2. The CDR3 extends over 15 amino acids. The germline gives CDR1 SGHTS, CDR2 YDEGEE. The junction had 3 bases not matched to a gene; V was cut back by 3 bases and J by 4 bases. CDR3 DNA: TGTGCCAGCAGCTACCTAGCGGGGGGGTCAGATACGCAGTATTTT. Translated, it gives CASSYLAGGSDTQYF.

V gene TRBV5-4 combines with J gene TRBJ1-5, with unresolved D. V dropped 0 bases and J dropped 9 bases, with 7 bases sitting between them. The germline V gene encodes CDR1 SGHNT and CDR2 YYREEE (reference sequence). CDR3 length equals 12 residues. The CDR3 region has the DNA TGTGCCAGCAGCTTGGAGGGAGGGCCCCAGCATTTT. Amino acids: CASSLEGGPQHF.

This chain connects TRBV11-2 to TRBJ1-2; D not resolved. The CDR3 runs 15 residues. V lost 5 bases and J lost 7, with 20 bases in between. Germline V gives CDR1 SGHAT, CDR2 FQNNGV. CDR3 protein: CASSPPPGLIIGYTF. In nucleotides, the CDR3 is TGTGCCAGCAGCCCTCCTCCGGGGTTGATTATTGGCTACACCTTC.

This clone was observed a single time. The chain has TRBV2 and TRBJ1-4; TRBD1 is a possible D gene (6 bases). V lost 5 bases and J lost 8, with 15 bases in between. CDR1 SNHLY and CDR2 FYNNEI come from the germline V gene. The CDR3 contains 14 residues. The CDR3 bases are TGTGCCAGCAGTTCCGAGGGGGGCCGGGAAAAACTGTTTTTT. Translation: CASSSEGGREKLFF.

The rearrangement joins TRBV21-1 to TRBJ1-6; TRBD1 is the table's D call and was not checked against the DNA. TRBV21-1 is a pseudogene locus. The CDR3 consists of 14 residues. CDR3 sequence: CASSKIQKNSPLHF. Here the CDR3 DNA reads TGTGCCAGCAGCAAGATACAGAAGAATTCACCCCTCCACTTT.

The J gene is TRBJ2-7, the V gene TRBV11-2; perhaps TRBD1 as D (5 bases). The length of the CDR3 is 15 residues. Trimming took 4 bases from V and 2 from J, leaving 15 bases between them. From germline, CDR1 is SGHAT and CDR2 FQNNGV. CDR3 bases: TGTGCCAGCAGCTCAAAGAAACAGGAGACCTACGAGCAGTACTTC. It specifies CASSSKKQETYEQYF.

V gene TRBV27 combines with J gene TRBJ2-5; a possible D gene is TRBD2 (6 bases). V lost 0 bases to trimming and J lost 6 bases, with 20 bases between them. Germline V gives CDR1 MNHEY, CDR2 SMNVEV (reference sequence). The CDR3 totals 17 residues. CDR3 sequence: CASSLSSGLALRKTQYF. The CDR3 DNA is TGTGCCAGCAGTTTATCGTCGGGCCTAGCGTTAAGGAAGACCCAGTACTTC.

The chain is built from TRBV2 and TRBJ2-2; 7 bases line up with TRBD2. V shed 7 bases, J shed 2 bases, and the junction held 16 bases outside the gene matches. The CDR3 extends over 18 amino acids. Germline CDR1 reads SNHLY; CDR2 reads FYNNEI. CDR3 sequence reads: CASTREASGDRNTGELFF. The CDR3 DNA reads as TGTGCCAGCACCCGGGAGGCTAGTGGGGACCGAAACACCGGGGAGCTGTTTTTT.

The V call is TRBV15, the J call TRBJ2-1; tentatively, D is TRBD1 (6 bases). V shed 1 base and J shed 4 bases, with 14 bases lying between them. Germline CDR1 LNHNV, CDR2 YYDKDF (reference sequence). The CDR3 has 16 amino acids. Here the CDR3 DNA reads TGTGCCACCAGCAGAGTTAGGGGGACACCTTACAATGAGCAGTTCTTC. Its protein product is CATSRVRGTPYNEQFF.

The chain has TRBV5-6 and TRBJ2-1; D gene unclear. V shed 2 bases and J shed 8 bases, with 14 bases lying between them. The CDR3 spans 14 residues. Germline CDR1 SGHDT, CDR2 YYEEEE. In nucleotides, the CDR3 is TGTGCCAGCAGCTTTGGGTCGGTTGGGCATGAGCAGTTCTTC. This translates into CASSFGSVGHEQFF.

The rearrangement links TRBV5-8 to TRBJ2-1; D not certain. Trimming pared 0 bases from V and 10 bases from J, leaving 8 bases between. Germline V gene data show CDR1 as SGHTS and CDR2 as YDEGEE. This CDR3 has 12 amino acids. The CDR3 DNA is TGTGCCAGCAGCTTGGTTTCCCTGGAGCAGTTCTTC. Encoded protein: CASSLVSLEQFF.

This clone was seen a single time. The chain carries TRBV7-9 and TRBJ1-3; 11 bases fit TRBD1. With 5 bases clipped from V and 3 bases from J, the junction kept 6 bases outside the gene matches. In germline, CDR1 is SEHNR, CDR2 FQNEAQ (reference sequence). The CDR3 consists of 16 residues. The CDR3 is CASSGRDRGGGNTIYF. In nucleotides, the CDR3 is TGTGCCAGCAGCGGCCGGGACAGGGGGGGTGGAAACACCATATATTTT.

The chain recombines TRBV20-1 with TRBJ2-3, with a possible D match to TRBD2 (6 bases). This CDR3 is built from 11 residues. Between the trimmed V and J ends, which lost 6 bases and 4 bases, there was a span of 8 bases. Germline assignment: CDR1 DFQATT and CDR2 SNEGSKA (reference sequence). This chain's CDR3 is CSASGADTQYF. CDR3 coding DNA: TGCAGTGCCTCGGGGGCAGATACGCAGTATTTT.

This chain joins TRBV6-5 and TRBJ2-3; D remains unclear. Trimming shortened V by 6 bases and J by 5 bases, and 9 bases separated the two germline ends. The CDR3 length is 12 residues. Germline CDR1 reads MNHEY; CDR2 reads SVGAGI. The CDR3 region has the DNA TGTGCCAGCAGATCAGTAGGAGATACGCAGTATTTT. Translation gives CASRSVGDTQYF.

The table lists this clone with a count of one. The chain's CDR3 is CASSLGGGLVTDTQYF. The CDR3, as DNA: TGTGCCAGCAGCTTAGGGGGGGGCCTTGTGACAGATACGCAGTATTTT. The genes are TRBV7-9 and TRBJ2-3, with a weak D call TRBD2 (7 bases). V was pared by 1 base and J by 3 bases, with 14 bases between. The CDR3 consists of 16 residues. CDR1 and CDR2 (germline): SEHNR, FQNEAQ (reference sequence).